Following are 32 T cell receptor beta chains from one sample sequenced in a study of T cell responses to AZD1222 COVID-19 vaccine. Sequenced by immunoSEQ multiplex PCR; TCRdb stores in-frame clones only, minus some. The table includes 150,000 or so clones, approximately 90% detected once. The sample here was peripheral blood, taken on day 0 of AZD1222 vaccination. The receptors shown here come from an adult in good health.

The rearrangement uses TRBV28 and TRBJ2-2; 7 nucleotides match TRBD2. V shed 5 bases, J shed 5 bases, and the junction held 14 bases outside the gene matches. CDR3 length: 17 amino acids. Germline values: CDR1 MDHEN, CDR2 SYDVKM. The CDR3 here is CASSRGYREEGTGELFF. The CDR3 coding sequence is TGTGCCAGCAGTCGGGGATACCGGGAGGAAGGAACCGGGGAGCTGTTTTTT.

The chain employs TRBV5-1 and TRBJ2-3; D gene ambiguous. CDR1 and CDR2 from the germline V gene are SGHRS and YFSETQ. The CDR3 has 14 residues. With 2 bases removed from V and 3 bases from J, the gap between germline ends came to 10 bases. CDR3 loop: CASSFEDQTDTQYF. In DNA form, the CDR3 reads TGCGCCAGCAGCTTTGAAGACCAAACAGATACGCAGTATTTT.

The V call is TRBV9, the J call TRBJ1-2; D possibly corresponds to TRBD1 (6 bases). The CDR3 covers 16 residues. V lost 0 bases to trimming and J lost 0 bases, with 12 bases between them. Germline V gives CDR1 SGDLS, CDR2 YYNGEE. CDR3 sequence reads: CASSVVVGGANYGYTF. The CDR3, as DNA: TGTGCCAGCAGCGTAGTGGTAGGGGGAGCTAACTATGGCTACACCTTC. Full variable domain (outside the CDR3, taken from reference TRBV9 and TRBJ1-2): DSGVTQTPKHLITATGQRVTLRCSPRSGDLSVYWYQQSLDQGLQFLIQYYNGEERAKGNILERFSAQQFPDLHSELNLSSLELGDSALYFCASSVVVGGANYGYTFGSGTRLTVV.

The CDR3 loop reads CASSLTGDHGYTF. The CDR3 DNA follows: TGCGCCAGCAGCTTGACGGGGGATCATGGCTACACCTTC. The chain has TRBV5-1 and TRBJ1-2; perhaps TRBD1 as D (5 bases). Trimming shortened V by 1 base and J by 6 bases, and 10 bases separated the two germline ends. The V gene's germline CDR1 is SGHRS and CDR2 YFSETQ. The CDR3 sequence is 13 residues long.

CDR3 protein: CASSLRDGRGTGELFF. CDR3 nucleotide sequence: TGTGCCAGCAGCCTCCGGGACGGCCGAGGAACCGGGGAGCTGTTTTTT. The chain combines TRBV14 with TRBJ2-2; D may be TRBD1 or TRBD2 (5 bases each). CDR3 length equals 16 residues. Looked up from germline, CDR1 is SGHDN and CDR2 is FVKESK. Trimming shortened V by 4 bases and J by 5 bases, and 17 bases separated the two germline ends.

The chain carries TRBV19 and TRBJ1-2; D unclear. The CDR3 extends over 13 amino acids. Germline CDR1 is LNHDA and CDR2 is SQIVND (reference sequence). V was cut by 2 bases and J by 5 bases, with 9 bases left in between. As DNA, the CDR3 is TGTGCCAGTAGTATAAACCAGGATTATGGCTACACCTTC. It yields the protein CASSINQDYGYTF.

The J gene is TRBJ2-1, the V gene TRBV11-2, with D possibly called TRBD1 or TRBD2 (5 bases each). The V end lost 5 bases, the J end lost 4 bases, and 27 bases lay between the germline ends. The germline CDR1 and CDR2 sequences are SGHAT and FQNNGV. CDR3 length: 19 residues. CDR3: CASSHPGRTARDGYNEQFF. For the CDR3, the DNA is TGTGCCAGCAGCCATCCCGGACGAACCGCACGGGACGGTTACAATGAGCAGTTCTTC. Variable domain in full (rest from reference TRBV11-2 and TRBJ2-1): EAGVAQSPRYKIIEKRQSVAFWCNPISGHATLYWYQQILGQGPKLLIQFQNNGVVDDSQLPKDRFSAERLKGVDSTLKIQPAKLEDSAVYLCASSHPGRTARDGYNEQFFGPGTRLTVL.

This rearrangement joins TRBV9 to TRBJ2-1; the D gene is possibly TRBD1 (7 bases). This CDR3 contains 18 residues. V lost 3 bases to trimming and J lost 5 bases, with 24 bases between them. Germline-derived CDR1 and CDR2 are SGDLS and YYNGEE. CDR3 nucleotide sequence: TGTGCCAGCAGCGAGGGGGCAGGGGGGAGTTACGGAGACAATGAGCAGTTCTTC. This sequence encodes CASSEGAGGSYGDNEQFF.

V is TRBV19 and J is TRBJ1-5; D remains ambiguous. Trimming stripped 3 bases from V and 4 bases from J, with 7 bases between. Germline V CDR1 and CDR2: LNHDA, SQIVND (reference sequence). The CDR3 runs to 13 residues. CDR3 coding DNA: TGTGCCAGTAGTATTTGGGAAAATCAGCCCCAGCATTTT. It yields the protein CASSIWENQPQHF.

V usage is TRBV6-5 and J usage is TRBJ1-1, with D hard to call. Germline V gives CDR1 MNHEY, CDR2 SVGAGI. V lost 10 bases to trimming and J lost 4 bases, with 16 bases between them. The CDR3 consists of 13 residues. The CDR3 sequence: CATRGGQVTEAFF. For the CDR3, the DNA is TGTGCCACCCGGGGAGGTCAGGTCACTGAAGCTTTCTTT.

The chain joins TRBV28 to TRBJ1-2, with a possible D match to TRBD1 (5 bases). The CDR3 runs to 15 residues. Trimming stripped 3 bases from V and 8 bases from J, with 19 bases between. Germline CDR1 reads MDHEN; CDR2 reads SYDVKM. In DNA form, the CDR3 reads TGTGCCAGCAGTTTCCATGAGACAGTGCCTTGGGGCTACACCTTC. The encoded protein is CASSFHETVPWGYTF.

The chain links TRBV7-9 to TRBJ2-1, with 14 positions matching TRBD2. Germline lookup yields CDR1 SEHNR and CDR2 FQNEAQ (reference sequence). The J segment lost 2 bases and the V segment lost 4 bases, leaving 10 bases of the junction unmatched. The CDR3 loop spans 19 amino acids. Here the CDR3 reads CASSSTGTSGSRPYNEQFF. In nucleotides, the CDR3 is TGTGCCAGCAGCTCAACTGGGACTAGCGGGAGTCGACCCTACAATGAGCAGTTCTTC.

The table lists this clone with a count of one. The chain employs TRBV10-3 and TRBJ2-3, with 13 bases matching TRBD2. The V and J ends lost 8 bases and 4 bases, in that order; junction bases with no gene match: 6. The CDR3 contains 15 residues. Germline values: CDR1 ENHRY, CDR2 SYGVKD. The CDR3 DNA follows: TGTGCCATCGGTACCACTAGCGGGAGGGCAGATACGCAGTATTTT. This encodes CAIGTTSGRADTQYF.

This clone was observed a single time. The V call is TRBV4-3, the J call TRBJ1-3; D is possibly TRBD1 (5 bases). The CDR3 is 15 residues long. V gave up 3 bases and J gave up 0 bases, with 9 bases separating them. Germline-derived CDR1 and CDR2 are LGHNA and YSLEER. The CDR3 DNA reads TGCGCCAGCAGCCAGGGGACTTACTCTGGAAACACCATATATTTT. This codes for CASSQGTYSGNTIYF.

The rearrangement joins TRBV9 to TRBJ2-7; D not certain. Per the germline V gene, CDR1 is SGDLS and CDR2 is YYNGEE. There are 14 residues in the CDR3. The ends were cut back, 2 bases at V and 7 bases at J, with 16 bases in the middle. The CDR3 loop reads CASSVLAYMGEQYF. The CDR3 DNA is TGTGCCAGCAGCGTTTTAGCATACATGGGAGAGCAGTACTTC.

The chain links TRBV5-1 to TRBJ1-6; TRBD1 aligns across 8 bases. Germline V CDR1 and CDR2: SGHRS, YFSETQ. The CDR3 runs to 18 residues. Trimming at V came to 0 bases and at J to 3 bases, leaving 8 bases not matched to a gene. The CDR3 is CASSLVQTGVGYNSPLHF. The CDR3 DNA reads TGCGCCAGCAGCTTGGTACAGACAGGGGTTGGCTATAATTCACCCCTCCACTTT.

This clone was detected once. The rearrangement links TRBV24-1 to TRBJ1-1; D perhaps matches TRBD1 (5 bases). CDR3 length equals 14 residues. Trimming removed 7 bases from V and 0 bases from J, with 11 bases in between. Germline CDR1 KGHDR, CDR2 SFDVKD. The CDR3 is CATRSGGVNTEAFF. The DNA for the CDR3 is TGTGCCACCAGGTCCGGAGGGGTGAACACTGAAGCTTTCTTT.

The chain carries TRBV2 and TRBJ1-1; D may be TRBD1 (6 bases). V was shortened by 7 bases and J by 4 bases, with 13 bases between the two germline ends. CDR1 and CDR2 from the germline V gene are SNHLY and FYNNEI. The CDR3 extends over 13 amino acids. DNA for the CDR3: TGTGCCAGCACCACACAACAGGGCACTGAAGCTTTCTTT. This sequence encodes CASTTQQGTEAFF. The full variable domain, in which reference TRBV2 and TRBJ1-1 provide the parts outside the CDR3, is EPEVTQTPSHQVTQMGQEVILRCVPISNHLYFYWYRQILGQKVEFLVSFYNNEISEKSEIFDDQFSVERPDGSNFTLKIRSTKLEDSAMYFCASTTQQGTEAFFGQGTRLTVV.

J is TRBJ2-7 and V is TRBV30; D might be TRBD1 (6 bases). The CDR3 covers 14 residues. V lost 3 bases and J 2 bases, leaving 14 bases between the germline ends. Germline CDR1 is GTSNPN and CDR2 is SVGIG (reference sequence). The CDR3 loop reads CAWRGGGGPYEQYF. As DNA, the CDR3 is TGTGCCTGGAGAGGGGGTGGGGGACCCTACGAGCAGTACTTC. Full variable domain (missing parts from reference TRBV30 and TRBJ2-7): SQTIHQWPATLVQPVGSPLSLECTVEGTSNPNLYWYRQAAGRGLQLLFYSVGIGQISSEVPQNLSASRPQDRQFILSSKKLLLSDSGFYLCAWRGGGGPYEQYFGPGTRLTVT.

V usage is TRBV7-2 and J usage is TRBJ2-2; TRBD1 matches at 10 bases. In germline, CDR1 is SGHTA, CDR2 FQGNSA. The J segment lost 3 bases and the V segment lost 5 bases, leaving 6 bases of the junction unmatched. This CDR3 is 16 amino acids long. The CDR3 DNA follows: TGTGCCAGCAGCCCTAGACAGGGGGCGGACACCGGGGAGCTGTTTTTT. It is translated as CASSPRQGADTGELFF.

The J gene is TRBJ1-6, the V gene TRBV4-3; possible D gene TRBD1, 6 bases. Germline CDR1 and CDR2: LGHNA and YSLEER. The CDR3 consists of 14 residues. Trimming removed 3 bases at V and 7 bases at J, with 10 bases between. The CDR3 DNA reads TGCGCCAGCAGCCAGGAAACAGGGAATTCACCCCTCCACTTT. It codes for CASSQETGNSPLHF.

The chain joins TRBV9 to TRBJ1-6; D perhaps matches TRBD1 (6 bases). Trimming took 4 bases from V and 7 from J, leaving 15 bases between them. The V gene's germline CDR1 is SGDLS and CDR2 YYNGEE. The CDR3 covers 15 residues. The CDR3 spells CASSSTGRANSPLHF. DNA for the CDR3: TGTGCCAGCAGCTCGACAGGCAGGGCCAATTCACCCCTCCACTTT.

This chain connects TRBV19 to TRBJ2-5; tentative D call: TRBD1 (5 bases). Germline V lookup: CDR1 LNHDA, CDR2 SQIVND (reference sequence). CDR3 size: 13 residues. V dropped 11 bases and J dropped 4 bases, with 17 bases sitting between them. The CDR3 spells CAPAQGSRETQYF. For the CDR3, the DNA is TGTGCCCCCGCCCAGGGTTCGAGAGAGACCCAGTACTTC. Using reference TRBV19 and TRBJ2-5 for the parts outside the CDR3, the full variable domain is DGGITQSPKYLFRKEGQNVTLSCEQNLNHDAMYWYRQDPGQGLRLIYYSQIVNDFQKGDIAEGYSVSREKKESFPLTVTSAQKNPTAFYLCAPAQGSRETQYFGPGTRLLVL.

V and J are TRBV5-4 and TRBJ1-6, with D hard to call. The CDR3 length is 15 residues. Trimming left V 4 bases short and J 7 bases short, with 15 bases between. The germline gives CDR1 SGHNT, CDR2 YYREEE (reference sequence). In nucleotides, the CDR3 is TGTGCCAGCAGCCTGTCGGGAGTAACGAATTCACCCCTCCACTTT. Translated, it gives CASSLSGVTNSPLHF.

CDR3 DNA sequence: TGTGCCAGCAGCGAGGGACGGGAGAACACTGAAGCTTTCTTT. Protein product: CASSEGRENTEAFF. The rearrangement links TRBV7-2 to TRBJ1-1; D might be TRBD1 (5 bases). CDR1 is SGHTA and CDR2 is FQGNSA in the germline V gene. V was shortened by 5 bases and J by 1 base, with 11 bases between the two germline ends. This CDR3 has 14 residues. Together with reference TRBV7-2 and TRBJ1-1, the CDR3 gives the full variable domain: GAGVSQSPSNKVTEKGKDVELRCDPISGHTALYWYRQSLGQGLEFLIYFQGNSAPDKSGLPSDRFSAERTGGSVSTLTIQRTQQEDSAVYLCASSEGRENTEAFFGQGTRLTVV.

This clone was detected only a few times. The V and J genes are TRBV2 and TRBJ2-2; D is unclear. Trimming took off 5 bases at V and 0 bases at J, with 10 bases between the two ends. This CDR3 has 15 amino acids. Germline CDR1 and CDR2: SNHLY and FYNNEI. The CDR3 loop reads CASSLDTSNTGELFF. The CDR3 DNA is TGTGCCAGCAGTTTAGACACTTCGAACACCGGGGAGCTGTTTTTT.

The chain has TRBV3-1 (or the pseudogene TRBV3-2) and TRBJ2-2; 11 bases align to TRBD1. CDR1 is LGHDT and CDR2 is YNNKEL in the germline V gene (reference sequence). CDR3 length equals 15 residues. J gave up 4 bases and V 4 bases, and 2 bases lay outside the gene matches. The CDR3 loop is CASSPGTGGTGELFF. CDR3 sequence (DNA): TGTGCCAGCAGCCCTGGGACAGGGGGCACCGGGGAGCTGTTTTTT.

This chain links TRBV5-5 with TRBJ2-7, with D unresolved. This CDR3 contains 13 residues. Germline-derived CDR1 and CDR2 are SGHKS and YYEKEE (reference sequence). The V gene lost 1 base and the J gene lost 3 bases, with 8 bases spanning the gap. The CDR3 loop reads CASSLPGYYEQYF. The CDR3 DNA reads as TGTGCCAGCAGCTTGCCAGGTTACTACGAGCAGTACTTC.

This chain uses TRBV7-2 with TRBJ2-1; TRBD2 aligns across 8 bases. CDR1 SGHTA and CDR2 FQGNSA come from the germline V gene. The CDR3 consists of 15 residues. With 5 bases clipped from V and 5 bases from J, the junction kept 8 bases outside the gene matches. The CDR3 sequence is CASSTPLAVDNEQFF. As DNA, the CDR3 is TGTGCCAGCAGCACCCCACTAGCGGTGGACAATGAGCAGTTCTTC.

The chain couples TRBV6-2 or TRBV6-3 to TRBJ2-5, with TRBD2 identical over 10 bases. The J segment lost 7 bases and the V segment lost 6 bases, leaving 14 bases of the junction unmatched. This CDR3 comprises 16 residues. Germline CDR1 reads MNHEY; CDR2 reads SVGEGT. The CDR3 bases are TGTGCCAGCAGCTCCTCCCTCCTAGCGGGGGTTGGGACCCAGTACTTC. It specifies CASSSSLLAGVGTQYF.

The chain couples TRBV7-9 to TRBJ2-5; 8 bases are a match to TRBD2. V shed 3 bases and J 2 bases; nucleotides not matched to a gene: 2. CDR1 is SEHNR and CDR2 is FQNEAQ in the germline V gene (reference sequence). The CDR3 totals 14 residues. The CDR3 region has the DNA TGTGCCAGCAGCTTGGAGCGGGGGCAAGAGACCCAGTACTTC. Encoded protein: CASSLERGQETQYF.

The rearrangement joins TRBV11-2 to TRBJ2-7; 10 bases are a match to TRBD2. The CDR3 sequence is 18 residues long. J was trimmed by 5 bases and V by 1 base; bases with no gene match: 14. CDR1 is SGHAT, CDR2 FQNNGV, per germline. The CDR3 DNA reads TGTGCCAGCAGCTTAGGCCGGAGGCTAGCGGGAGTACGCCACGAGCAGTACTTC. Amino acids: CASSLGRRLAGVRHEQYF.